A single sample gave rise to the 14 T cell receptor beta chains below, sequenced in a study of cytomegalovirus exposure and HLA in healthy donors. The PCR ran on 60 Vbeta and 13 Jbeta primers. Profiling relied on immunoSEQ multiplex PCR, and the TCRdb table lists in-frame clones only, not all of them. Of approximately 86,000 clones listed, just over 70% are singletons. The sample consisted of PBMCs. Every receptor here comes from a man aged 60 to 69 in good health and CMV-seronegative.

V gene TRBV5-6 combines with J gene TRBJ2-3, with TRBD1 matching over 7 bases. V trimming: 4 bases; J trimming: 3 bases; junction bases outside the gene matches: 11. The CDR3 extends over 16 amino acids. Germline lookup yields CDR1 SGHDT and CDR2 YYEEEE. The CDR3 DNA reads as TGTGCCAGCAGCGTGCGCAGGGGGTCTAGTACAGATACGCAGTATTTT. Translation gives CASSVRRGSSTDTQYF.

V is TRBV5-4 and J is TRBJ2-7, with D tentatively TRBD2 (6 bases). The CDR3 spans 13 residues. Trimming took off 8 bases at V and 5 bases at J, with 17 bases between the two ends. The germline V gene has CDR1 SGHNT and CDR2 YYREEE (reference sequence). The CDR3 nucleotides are TGTGCCAGAGAGGTGGAGGGGCAGAACGAGCAGTACTTC. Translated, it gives CAREVEGQNEQYF.

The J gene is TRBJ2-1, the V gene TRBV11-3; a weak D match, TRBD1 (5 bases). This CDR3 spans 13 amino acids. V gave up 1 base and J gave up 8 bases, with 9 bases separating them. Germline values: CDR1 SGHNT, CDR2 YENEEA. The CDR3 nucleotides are TGTGCCAGCAGCTTAGGGGGCGCTGATGAGCAGTTCTTC. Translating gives CASSLGGADEQFF.

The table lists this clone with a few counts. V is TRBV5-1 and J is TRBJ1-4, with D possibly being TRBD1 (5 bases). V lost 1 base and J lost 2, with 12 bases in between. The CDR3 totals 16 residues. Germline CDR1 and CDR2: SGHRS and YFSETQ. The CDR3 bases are TGCGCCAGCAGCTTGACAAGGCAGGGCACTAATGAAAAACTGTTTTTT. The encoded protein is CASSLTRQGTNEKLFF.

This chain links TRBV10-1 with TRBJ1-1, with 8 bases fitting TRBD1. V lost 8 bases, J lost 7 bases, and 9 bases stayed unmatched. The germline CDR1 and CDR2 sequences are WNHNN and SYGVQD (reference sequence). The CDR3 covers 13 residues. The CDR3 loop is CASGRTGSNEAFF. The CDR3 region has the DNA TGCGCCAGCGGAAGGACAGGGTCAAATGAAGCTTTCTTT.

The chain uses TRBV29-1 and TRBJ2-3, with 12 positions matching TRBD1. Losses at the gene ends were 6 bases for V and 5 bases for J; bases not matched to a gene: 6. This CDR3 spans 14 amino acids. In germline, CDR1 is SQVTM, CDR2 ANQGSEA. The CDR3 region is CSVRDRGQVDTQYF. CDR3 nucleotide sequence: TGCAGCGTACGGGACAGGGGGCAGGTAGATACGCAGTATTTT.

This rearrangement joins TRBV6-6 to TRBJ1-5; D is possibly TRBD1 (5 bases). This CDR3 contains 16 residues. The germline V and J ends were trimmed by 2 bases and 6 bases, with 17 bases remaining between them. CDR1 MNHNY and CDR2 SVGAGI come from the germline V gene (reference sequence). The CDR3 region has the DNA TGTGCCAGCAGTTACGCGGGGCAGGGTTTGGGTCAGCCCCAGCATTTT. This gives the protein CASSYAGQGLGQPQHF.

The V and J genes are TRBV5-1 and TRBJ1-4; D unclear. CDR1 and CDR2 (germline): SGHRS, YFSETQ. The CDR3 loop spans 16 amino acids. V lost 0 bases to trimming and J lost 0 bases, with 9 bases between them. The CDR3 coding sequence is TGCGCCAGCAGCTTGGCGGGTGGGTCAACTAATGAAAAACTGTTTTTT. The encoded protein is CASSLAGGSTNEKLFF.

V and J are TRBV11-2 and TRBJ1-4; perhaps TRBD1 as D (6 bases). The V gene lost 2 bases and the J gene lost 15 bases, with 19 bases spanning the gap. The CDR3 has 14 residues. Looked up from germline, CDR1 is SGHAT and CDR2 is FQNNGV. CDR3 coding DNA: TGTGCCAGCAGCTTATGGTCTCCCAGGGGAGGGTTGTTTTTT. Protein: CASSLWSPRGGLFF.

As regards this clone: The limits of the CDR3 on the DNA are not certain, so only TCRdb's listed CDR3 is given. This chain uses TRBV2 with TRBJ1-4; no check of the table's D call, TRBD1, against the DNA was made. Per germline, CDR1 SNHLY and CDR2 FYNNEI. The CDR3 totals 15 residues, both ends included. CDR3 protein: CASSTSGQANEKLFF.

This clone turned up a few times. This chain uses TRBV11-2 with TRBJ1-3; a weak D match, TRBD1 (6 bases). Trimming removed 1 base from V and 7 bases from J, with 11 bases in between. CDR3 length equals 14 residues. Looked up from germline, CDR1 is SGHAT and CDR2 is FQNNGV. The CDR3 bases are TGTGCCAGCAGCTTAGCAACAGGGTCGAACACCATATATTTT. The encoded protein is CASSLATGSNTIYF.

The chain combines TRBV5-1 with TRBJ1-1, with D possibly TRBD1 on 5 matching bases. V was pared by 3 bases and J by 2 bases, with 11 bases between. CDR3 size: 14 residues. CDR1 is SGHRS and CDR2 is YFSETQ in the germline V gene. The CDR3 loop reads CASSSAGLNTEAFF. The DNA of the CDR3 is TGCGCCAGCAGCTCGGCAGGGTTAAACACTGAAGCTTTCTTT.

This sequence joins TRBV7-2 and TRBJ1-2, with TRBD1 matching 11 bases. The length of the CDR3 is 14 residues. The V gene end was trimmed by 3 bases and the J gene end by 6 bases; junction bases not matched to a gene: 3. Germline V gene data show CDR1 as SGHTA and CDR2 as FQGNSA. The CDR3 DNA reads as TGTGCCAGCAGCTTCGGACAGGGGGCGGATGGCTACACCTTC. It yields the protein CASSFGQGADGYTF.

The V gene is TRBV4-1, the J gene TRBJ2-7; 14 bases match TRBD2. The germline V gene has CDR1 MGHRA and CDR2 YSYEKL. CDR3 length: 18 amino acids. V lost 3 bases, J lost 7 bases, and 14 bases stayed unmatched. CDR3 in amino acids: CASSQGLAGAGSLGEQYF. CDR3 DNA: TGCGCCAGCAGCCAGGGACTAGCGGGAGCCGGCAGCTTGGGTGAGCAGTACTTC.